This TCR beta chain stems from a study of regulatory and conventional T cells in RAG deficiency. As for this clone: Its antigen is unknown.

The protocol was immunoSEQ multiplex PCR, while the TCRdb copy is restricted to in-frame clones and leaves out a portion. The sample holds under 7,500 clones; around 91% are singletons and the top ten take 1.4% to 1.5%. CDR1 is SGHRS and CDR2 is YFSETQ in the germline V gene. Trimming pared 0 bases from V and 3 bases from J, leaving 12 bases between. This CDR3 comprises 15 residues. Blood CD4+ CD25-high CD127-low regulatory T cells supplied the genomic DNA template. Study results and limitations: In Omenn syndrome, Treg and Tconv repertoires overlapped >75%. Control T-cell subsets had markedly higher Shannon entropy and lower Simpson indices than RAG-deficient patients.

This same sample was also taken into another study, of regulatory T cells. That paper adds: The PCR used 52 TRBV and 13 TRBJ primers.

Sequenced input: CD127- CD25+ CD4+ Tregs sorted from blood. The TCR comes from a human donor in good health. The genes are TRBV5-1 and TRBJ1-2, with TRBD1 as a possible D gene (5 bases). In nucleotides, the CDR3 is TGCGCCAGCAGCTTGGCAGGGAAAATCGACTATGGCTACACCTTC. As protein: CASSLAGKIDYGYTF. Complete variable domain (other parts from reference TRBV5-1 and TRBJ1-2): KAGVTQTPRYLIKTRGQQVTLSCSPISGHRSVSWYQQTPGQGLQFLFEYFSETQRNKGNFPGRFSGRQFSNSRSEMNVSTLELGDSALYLCASSLAGKIDYGYTFGSGTRLTVV.